A selection of T cell receptor beta chains follows, all from one sample in a study of control samples from healthy donors and cancer patients. Using immunoSEQ multiplex PCR, the repertoire was profiled, and TCRdb retains in-frame clones only, with some absent. The top ten hold 20% to 30% of the sample, which has approximately 41,000 clones, approximately 94% seen once. Sequencing was done on a sample of blood. These receptors all stem from a man between 60 and 75 years old in good health. Each CDR3 is given with its conserved first and last residue. The D gene is left open where the match is weak. Some rows have no size entry. The others give once, few or many, or a class for an expanded clone.

j_call | v_call | clone_size | d_call | cdr3_nt | cdr3_aa
TRBJ2-5 | TRBV7-8 | . | TRBD2 | TGTGCCAGCAGCTTTCCGGGACTAGCGGGAGAGACCCAGTACTTC | CASSFPGLAGETQYF
TRBJ2-1 | TRBV6-4 | . | TRBD2 | TGTGCCAGCAGTGTCGTAGCGGGAGGGAACGGTGAGCAGTTCTTC | CASSVVAGGNGEQFF
TRBJ2-7 | TRBV6-1 | once | TRBD1 | TGTGCCAGCAGCCTGCGAGACAGGGGTGCCTACGAGCAGTACTTC | CASSLRDRGAYEQYF
TRBJ2-1 | TRBV29-1 | . | TRBD2 | TGCAGCGTTGGTTCTAGCGGGATGAGGGATGAGCAGTTCTTC | CSVGSSGMRDEQFF
TRBJ1-2 | TRBV10-1 | . | . | TGCGCCAGCAGTGAAGGCAGCTATGGCTACACCTTC | CASSEGSYGYTF
TRBJ2-1 | TRBV3-1/TRBV3-2 | . | TRBD2 | TGTGCCAGCAGCCAAGGGGTTATCGGGGTCCAGCGGGAGGGCCGTGAGCAGTTCTTC | CASSQGVIGVQREGREQFF
TRBJ1-6 | TRBV30 | . | TRBD1 | TGTGCCTGGAGCGCAGGGGGGGGGCATAATTCACCCCTCCACTTT | CAWSAGGGHNSPLHF
TRBJ2-4 | TRBV19 | few | . | TGTGCCAGTAGGGAGTCCCTGATAGACATTCAGTACTTC | CASRESLIDIQYF
TRBJ2-7 | TRBV29-1 | . | . | TGCAGCGTTGTTCTGGGGCCCTACGAGCAGTACTTC | CSVVLGPYEQYF
TRBJ2-5 | TRBV18 | . | . | TGTGCCAGCTCACCACCGCGCGGGCAAGAGACCCAGTACTTC | CASSPPRGQETQYF